The source of this TCR beta chain is a study of T cells in Graves' hyperthyroidism and ophthalmopathy. Whole-study context: Peripheral blood was obtained at initial diagnosis, preceding any treatment.

It was RNA transcripts that yielded the amplified TCR beta CDR3 regions. First-round RT-PCR with HTBI primers amplified the TCR CDR3 region. MiXCR, run by TCRdb on the multiplex PCR reads, gives a single entry per CDR3 protein. The sample includes some 250,000 distinct CDR3 sequences, approximately 15% of them seen just once. Deletions cut 1 base from V and 3 bases from J, with 12 bases between. CDR3 length: 15 amino acids. CDR1 SNHLY and CDR2 FYNNEI come from the germline V gene. The receptor was isolated from a woman aged 40 to 49 with Graves' hyperthyroidism that later progressed to Graves' ophthalmopathy. The sequenced sample was blood. This rearrangement joins TRBV2 to TRBJ1-1; D call uncertain. Here the CDR3 reads CASSEGERAYTEAFF. Here the CDR3 DNA reads TGTGCCAGCAGTGAAGGGGAACGAGCCTACACTGAAGCTTTCTTT. Variable domain in full (rest from reference TRBV2 and TRBJ1-1): EPEVTQTPSHQVTQMGQEVILRCVPISNHLYFYWYRQILGQKVEFLVSFYNNEISEKSEIFDDQFSVERPDGSNFTLKIRSTKLEDSAMYFCASSEGERAYTEAFFGQGTRLTVV.